These T cell receptor beta chains were read from a single sample in a study of Ad26.COV2.S vaccination and SARS-CoV-2 variants. Only in-frame clones appear in the TCRdb table, and some are missing; sequencing was by immunoSEQ multiplex PCR. The table has some 290,000 clones, 86% seen once; the top ten hold 1.9%. This sample comprised peripheral blood, obtained in a trial of Ad26.COV2.S vaccine versus placebo. These TCRs come from a person aged 18-60 years who received the Ad26.COV2.S COVID-19 vaccine or a placebo. CDR3s include the opening cysteine and the closing phenylalanine or tryptophan. A D gene is named only where the DNA matches it firmly. A clone size is listed for some rows: how often the clone was seen (once, few, many), or a class if it is expanded.

clone_size d_call j_call v_call cdr3_aa cdr3_nt
- - TRBJ1-6 TRBV9 CASSWTDNSPLHF TGTGCCAGCAGCTGGACAGATAATTCACCCCTCCACTTT
- - TRBJ2-7 TRBV3-1/TRBV3-2 CASSPTPSTRRRSYEQYF TGTGCCAGCAGCCCCACCCCTTCGACGAGGAGAAGATCCTACGAGCAGTACTTC
- TRBD1 TRBJ2-3 TRBV4-2 CASSQVGQVTGTQYF TGTGCCAGCAGCCAAGTCGGACAGGTTACGGGTACGCAGTATTTT
- TRBD1 TRBJ1-5 TRBV7-2 CASSSQGAVGNQPQHF TGTGCCAGCAGCTCCCAGGGGGCGGTTGGCAATCAGCCCCAGCATTTT
- TRBD1 TRBJ1-1 TRBV5-5 CASSFAWTGLLDTEAFF TGTGCCAGCAGCTTTGCATGGACAGGCCTTCTGGACACTGAAGCTTTCTTT
- - TRBJ2-7 TRBV6-5 CASGDSYEQYF TGTGCCAGCGGGGACTCCTACGAGCAGTACTTC
- TRBD1 TRBJ1-4 TRBV3-1/TRBV3-2 CASSQFGQGDFEKLFF TGTGCCAGCAGCCAATTCGGACAGGGAGATTTTGAAAAACTGTTTTTT
- - TRBJ1-2 TRBV7-2 CASSLEYRELYGYTF TGTGCCAGCAGCTTAGAGTACAGGGAGCTTTATGGCTACACCTTC
- - TRBJ1-1 TRBV6-2/TRBV6-3 CASSRGRNTEAFF TGTGCCAGCAGCAGGGGAAGGAACACTGAAGCTTTCTTT
- - TRBJ2-1 TRBV5-4 CASRPDTYNEQFF TGTGCCAGCAGACCCGACACATACAATGAGCAGTTCTTC
- TRBD1 TRBJ2-7 TRBV4-3 CASSRDRGYEQYF TGCGCCAGCAGCAGGGACAGGGGCTACGAGCAGTACTTC
once TRBD1 TRBJ1-2 TRBV5-8 CASSLVGQGGNYGYTF TGTGCCAGCAGCTTGGTTGGGCAGGGGGGAAACTATGGCTACACCTTC
- TRBD1 TRBJ1-2 TRBV4-3 CASSQFHGQGFYGYTF TGCGCCAGCAGCCAATTTCACGGACAGGGATTCTATGGCTACACCTTC
- - TRBJ1-4 TRBV29-1 CSAFLTTPSTNEKLFF TGCAGCGCGTTCTTAACAACACCGTCAACTAATGAAAAACTGTTTTTT
- - TRBJ1-1 TRBV5-4 CASSFGLQNTEAFF TGTGCCAGCAGCTTCGGTCTTCAGAACACTGAAGCTTTCTTT
- TRBD1 TRBJ2-7 TRBV6-2/TRBV6-3 CASSTRDRSPYEQYF TGTGCCAGCAGTACACGGGACAGGTCCCCCTACGAGCAGTACTTC
- - TRBJ2-1 TRBV18 CASSPMGGSYNEQFF TGTGCCAGCTCACCAATGGGAGGTTCCTACAATGAGCAGTTCTTC
- - TRBJ2-1 TRBV19 CASSRQGGNNEQFF TGTGCCAGTAGTAGGCAGGGGGGGAACAATGAGCAGTTCTTC
once TRBD2 TRBJ2-7 TRBV7-2 CASSLEASGGYEQYF TGTGCCAGCAGCTTAGAGGCTAGCGGGGGCTACGAGCAGTACTTC
- TRBD1 TRBJ2-7 TRBV6-5 CASSNSPGQGYEQYF TGTGCCAGCAGCAATTCCCCGGGACAGGGCTACGAGCAGTACTTC
- TRBD1 TRBJ1-1 TRBV18 CASSPGQEVNTEAFF TGTGCCAGCTCACCCGGACAGGAGGTGAACACTGAAGCTTTCTTT
- - TRBJ1-2 TRBV5-1 CASSPGPMNYGYTF TGCGCCAGCAGCCCGGGACCGATGAACTATGGCTACACCTTC
- - TRBJ1-1 TRBV18 CASSLREVDTEAFF TGTGCCAGCTCACTGAGAGAGGTGGACACTGAAGCTTTCTTT
- - TRBJ1-1 TRBV6-5 CASSYSGAPLTEAFF TGTGCCAGCAGTTACTCGGGGGCACCCCTCACTGAAGCTTTCTTT
- - TRBJ2-1 TRBV5-4 CASSLGQPGEQFF TGTGCCAGCAGCTTGGGACAGCCGGGGGAGCAGTTCTTC
- TRBD2 TRBJ2-2 TRBV3-1/TRBV3-2 CASSPREGGGELFF TGTGCCAGCAGCCCCCGGGAGGGTGGCGGGGAGCTGTTTTTT
once - TRBJ2-1 TRBV5-1 CASSLGQASYNEQFF TGCGCCAGCAGCTTGGGACAGGCGTCCTACAATGAGCAGTTCTTC
- - TRBJ2-4 TRBV4-2 CASSQGPADVAKNIQYF TGTGCCAGCAGCCAAGGTCCCGCCGACGTAGCCAAAAACATTCAGTACTTC
few TRBD1 TRBJ1-5 TRBV6-2/TRBV6-3 CASSYSRWDRGNQPQHF TGTGCCAGCAGTTACTCCCGTTGGGACAGGGGCAATCAGCCCCAGCATTTT
- - TRBJ1-2 TRBV19 CASSIRTELGGYTF TGTGCCAGTAGTATCCGGACAGAACTAGGAGGCTACACCTTC
few TRBD1 TRBJ1-1 TRBV5-1 CASGWTGHSDTEAFF TGCGCCAGCGGTTGGACAGGGCATAGTGACACTGAAGCTTTCTTT